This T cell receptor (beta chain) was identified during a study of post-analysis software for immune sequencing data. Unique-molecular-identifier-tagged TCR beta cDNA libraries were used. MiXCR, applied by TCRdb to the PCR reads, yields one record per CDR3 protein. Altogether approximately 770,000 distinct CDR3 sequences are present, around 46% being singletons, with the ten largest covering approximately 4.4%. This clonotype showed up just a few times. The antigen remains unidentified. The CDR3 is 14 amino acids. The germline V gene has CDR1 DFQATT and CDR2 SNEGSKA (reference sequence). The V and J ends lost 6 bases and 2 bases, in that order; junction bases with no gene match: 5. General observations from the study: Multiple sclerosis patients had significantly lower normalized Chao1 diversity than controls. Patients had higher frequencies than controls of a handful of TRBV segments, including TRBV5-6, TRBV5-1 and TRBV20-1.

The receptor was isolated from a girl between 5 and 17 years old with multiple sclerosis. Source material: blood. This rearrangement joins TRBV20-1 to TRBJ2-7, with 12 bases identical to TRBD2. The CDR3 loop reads CSALLAGGPYEQYF. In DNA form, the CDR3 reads TGCAGTGCCCTACTAGCGGGAGGCCCCTACGAGCAGTACTTC.